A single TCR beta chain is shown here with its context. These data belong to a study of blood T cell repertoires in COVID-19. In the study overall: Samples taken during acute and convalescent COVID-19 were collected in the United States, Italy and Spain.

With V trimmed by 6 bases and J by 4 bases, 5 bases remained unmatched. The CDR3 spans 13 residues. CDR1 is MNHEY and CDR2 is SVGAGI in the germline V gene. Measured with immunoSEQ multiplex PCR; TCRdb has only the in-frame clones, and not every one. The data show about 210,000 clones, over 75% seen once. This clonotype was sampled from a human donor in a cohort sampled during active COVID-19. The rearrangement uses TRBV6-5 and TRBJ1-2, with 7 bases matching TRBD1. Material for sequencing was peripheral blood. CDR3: CASSRTGSYGYTF. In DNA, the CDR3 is TGTGCCAGCAGCCGGACAGGAAGCTATGGCTACACCTTC.